The rows below give T cell receptor beta chains drawn from one sample of a study of blood T cell repertoires in COVID-19. Clones were sequenced by immunoSEQ multiplex PCR, and TCRdb holds only the in-frame ones, with some missing. The table has about 220,000 clones, 88% seen once. The source material was PBMCs or T cells enriched from blood (not recorded which). These receptors were collected from a woman aged 40 to 50 with acute COVID-19. Both conserved end residues are part of each CDR3. A D gene is named only where the DNA matches it firmly. Not every row has a clone size; where given, it reads once, few, many or a size class.

TRBV7-2,TRBJ1-2,-,-,CASSPRGGHGYGYTF,TGTGCCAGCAGCCCTAGGGGGGGACACGGATATGGCTACACCTTC
TRBV10-3,TRBJ1-2,TRBD1,-,CAISESKGNRGRFVSYTF,TGTGCCATCAGTGAGTCTAAGGGGAACAGGGGAAGGTTCGTTAGCTACACCTTC
TRBV7-2,TRBJ2-5,-,-,CASSLAGGTKETQYF,TGTGCCAGCAGCCTGGCCGGGGGGACAAAAGAGACCCAGTACTTC
TRBV30,TRBJ2-7,-,once,CAWSVLIGGAGGEQYF,TGTGCCTGGAGTGTACTAATTGGGGGGGCCGGGGGCGAGCAGTACTTC
TRBV29-1,TRBJ2-7,TRBD1,-,CSAGQGSYEQYF,TGCAGCGCGGGACAGGGGTCCTACGAGCAGTACTTC
TRBV3-1/TRBV3-2,TRBJ2-1,TRBD2,-,CASSQPFSGREYNEQFF,TGTGCCAGCAGCCAACCGTTTAGCGGGAGGGAGTACAATGAGCAGTTCTTC
TRBV24-1,TRBJ2-3,TRBD2,-,CATSDFRTSGRHTQYF,TGTGCCACCAGTGATTTTAGGACTAGCGGGAGACATACGCAGTATTTT
TRBV6-5,TRBJ1-1,TRBD1,-,CASSYQQGVPEAFF,TGTGCCAGCAGTTACCAACAGGGGGTGCCTGAAGCTTTCTTT
TRBV7-2,TRBJ1-6,-,-,CASGADYNSPLHF,TGTGCCAGTGGGGCCGACTATAATTCACCCCTCCACTTT
TRBV19,TRBJ1-2,TRBD1,-,CASSTDRDFNYGYTF,TGTGCCAGTAGTACAGACAGGGACTTTAACTATGGCTACACCTTC
TRBV2,TRBJ2-2,TRBD1,few,CASRGQGWTGELFF,TGTGCCAGCAGGGGACAGGGTTGGACCGGGGAGCTGTTTTTT
TRBV4-1,TRBJ1-2,-,once,CASSQDVGSWRYGYTF,TGCGCCAGCAGCCAAGATGTGGGCAGTTGGCGCTATGGCTACACCTTC
TRBV28,TRBJ2-5,TRBD1,-,CASSSATGGVLGSQYF,TGTGCCAGCAGTTCTGCGACAGGGGGGGTTTTAGGATCCCAGTACTTC
TRBV7-8,TRBJ2-1,TRBD2,-,CASSTQLAGGPYEQFF,TGTGCCAGCAGCACCCAACTAGCGGGAGGGCCCTATGAGCAGTTCTTC
TRBV7-8,TRBJ2-1,-,-,CASSFRDGEIGSYNEQFF,TGTGCCAGCAGCTTTCGCGACGGGGAAATTGGCTCCTACAATGAGCAGTTCTTC
TRBV2,TRBJ1-2,-,-,CASRHDSGYGYTF,TGTGCCAGCAGACATGACAGTGGCTATGGCTACACCTTC
TRBV27,TRBJ1-6,-,few,CASSSLIRSHMFHF,TGTGCCAGCAGTTCCCTTATTCGGAGCCATATGTTCCACTTT
TRBV27,TRBJ1-2,TRBD1,many,CASRLYGQDDGYTF,TGTGCCAGCAGATTATACGGACAGGACGATGGCTACACCTTC
TRBV7-2,TRBJ1-2,TRBD1,-,CASSLGGTGINYGYTF,TGTGCCAGCAGCTTAGGGGGGACAGGGATAAACTATGGCTACACCTTC
TRBV5-1,TRBJ2-2,-,-,CASSFGLNTGELFF,TGCGCCAGCAGCTTTGGGCTGAACACCGGGGAGCTGTTTTTT
TRBV27,TRBJ2-5,TRBD2,-,CAVSRSGTRGLETQYF,TGTGCCGTCAGCAGATCCGGGACTAGAGGATTGGAGACCCAGTACTTC
TRBV9,TRBJ2-1,TRBD2,-,CASSVTIGPGLAYNEQFF,TGTGCCAGCAGCGTAACGATAGGACCGGGACTAGCTTACAATGAGCAGTTCTTC
TRBV6-5,TRBJ2-7,-,-,CASFLLGGGYEQYF,TGTGCCAGCTTTCTCCTCGGCGGAGGCTACGAGCAGTACTTC
TRBV9,TRBJ2-6,TRBD1,-,CASSVEGAGAGANVLTF,TGTGCCAGCAGCGTAGAGGGGGCGGGCGCTGGGGCCAACGTCCTGACTTTC
TRBV2,TRBJ2-3,-,-,CASSEVLKGRVDTQYF,TGTGCCAGCAGTGAAGTTTTAAAGGGGCGCGTGGATACGCAGTATTTT
TRBV4-1,TRBJ2-3,-,-,CASSQVLAPDTQYF,TGCGCCAGCAGCCAAGTACTAGCACCAGATACGCAGTATTTT
TRBV5-1,TRBJ1-3,-,-,CASSSTGNSGNTIYF,TGCGCCAGCAGCTCAACAGGGAACTCTGGAAACACCATATATTTT
TRBV19,TRBJ2-3,TRBD2,-,CASSIVGGFLAGDTQYF,TGTGCCAGTAGTATAGTTGGCGGGTTCCTAGCGGGGGATACGCAGTATTTT
TRBV7-2,TRBJ2-1,TRBD2,-,CASSLQTSGGAVIRNEQFF,TGTGCCAGCAGCCTCCAGACTAGCGGGGGGGCTGTGATTCGCAATGAGCAGTTCTTC
TRBV7-2,TRBJ2-7,TRBD2,-,CASSKSGTSGEIYEQYF,TGTGCCAGCAGCAAATCTGGGACTAGCGGGGAGATTTACGAGCAGTACTTC
TRBV27,TRBJ2-3,-,-,CASSPRSRSDTATDTQYF,TGTGCCAGCAGTCCCCGAAGCCGTTCCGATACCGCCACAGATACGCAGTATTTT
TRBV30,TRBJ2-1,-,-,CAWSVRQRSAGFF,TGTGCCTGGAGTGTACGACAGCGGTCAGCGGGGTTCTTC
TRBV30,TRBJ2-3,TRBD2,-,CAWSVLAGGRRDTQYF,TGTGCCTGGAGTGTACTAGCGGGGGGGCGCAGAGATACGCAGTATTTT
TRBV7-9,TRBJ1-5,-,-,CASSLGPHYRDQPQHF,TGTGCCAGCAGTCTAGGGCCCCACTACAGGGACCAGCCCCAGCATTTT
TRBV4-3,TRBJ2-1,-,-,CASSQEAGLRGEQFF,TGCGCCAGCAGCCAAGAGGCTGGACTCAGAGGTGAGCAGTTCTTC
TRBV4-3,TRBJ2-7,TRBD1,-,CASSPREGGFNEQYF,TGCGCCAGCAGCCCCCGAGAAGGGGGCTTCAACGAGCAGTACTTC
TRBV6-6,TRBJ2-7,-,-,CASSPRRGLGNSYEQYF,TGTGCCAGCAGTCCCCGGAGGGGTTTGGGGAACTCCTACGAGCAGTACTTC
TRBV5-1,TRBJ2-1,TRBD1,-,CASSAQQGANEQFF,TGCGCCAGCAGCGCCCAACAGGGGGCCAATGAGCAGTTCTTC
TRBV2,TRBJ2-5,-,-,CASSEADRQGGTLQETQYF,TGTGCCAGCAGTGAAGCGGACCGCCAGGGGGGCACGTTACAAGAGACCCAGTACTTC
TRBV6-1,TRBJ1-4,-,few,CASREGGIDEKLFF,TGTGCCAGCCGTGAGGGGGGAATCGATGAAAAACTGTTTTTT
TRBV29-1,TRBJ2-3,TRBD2,-,CSVARGGQVTQYF,TGCAGCGTTGCTCGGGGGGGCCAGGTTACGCAGTATTTT
TRBV11-3,TRBJ1-4,-,-,CASTRDGATNEKLFF,TGTGCCAGCACCCGTGACGGGGCAACTAATGAAAAACTGTTTTTT
TRBV27,TRBJ1-5,-,-,CASRTGFQPQHF,TGTGCCAGCAGAACAGGGTTTCAGCCCCAGCATTTT